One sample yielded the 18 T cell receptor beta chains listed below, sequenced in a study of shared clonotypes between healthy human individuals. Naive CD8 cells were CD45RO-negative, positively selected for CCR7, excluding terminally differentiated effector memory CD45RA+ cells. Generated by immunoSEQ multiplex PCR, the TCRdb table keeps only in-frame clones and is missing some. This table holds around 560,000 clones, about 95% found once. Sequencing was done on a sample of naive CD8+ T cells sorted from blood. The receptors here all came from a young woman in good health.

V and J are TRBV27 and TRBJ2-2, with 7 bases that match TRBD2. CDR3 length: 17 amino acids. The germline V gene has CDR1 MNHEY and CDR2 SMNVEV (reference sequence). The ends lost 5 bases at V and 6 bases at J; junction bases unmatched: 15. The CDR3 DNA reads TGTGCCAGCAGTCAATGGCCCTGGGGGGGGGATTCCGGGGAGCTGTTTTTT. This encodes CASSQWPWGGDSGELFF.

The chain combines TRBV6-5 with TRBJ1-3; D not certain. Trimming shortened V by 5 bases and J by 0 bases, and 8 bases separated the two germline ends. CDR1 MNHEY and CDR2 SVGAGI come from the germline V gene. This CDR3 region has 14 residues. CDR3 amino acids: CASSELVSGNTIYF. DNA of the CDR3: TGTGCCAGCAGTGAACTGGTCTCTGGAAACACCATATATTTT.

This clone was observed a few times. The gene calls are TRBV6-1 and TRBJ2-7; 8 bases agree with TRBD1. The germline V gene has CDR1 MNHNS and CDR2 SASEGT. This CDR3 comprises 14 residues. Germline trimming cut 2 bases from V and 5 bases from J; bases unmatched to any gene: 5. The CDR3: CASSERTGRNEQYF. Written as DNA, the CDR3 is TGTGCCAGCAGTGAAAGGACAGGGCGAAACGAGCAGTACTTC.

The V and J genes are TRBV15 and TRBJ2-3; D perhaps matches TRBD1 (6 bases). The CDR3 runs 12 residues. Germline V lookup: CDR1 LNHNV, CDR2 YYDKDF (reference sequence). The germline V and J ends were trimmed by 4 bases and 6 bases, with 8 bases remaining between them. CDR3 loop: CATSTRGDTQYF. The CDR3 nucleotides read TGTGCCACCAGCACTAGGGGGGATACGCAGTATTTT.

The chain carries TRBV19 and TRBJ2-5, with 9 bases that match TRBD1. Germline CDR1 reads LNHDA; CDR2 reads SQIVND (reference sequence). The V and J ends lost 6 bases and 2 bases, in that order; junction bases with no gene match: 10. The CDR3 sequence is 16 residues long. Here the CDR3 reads CASSPGQGLRQETQYF. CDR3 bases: TGTGCCAGTAGCCCAGGACAGGGGTTGCGACAAGAGACCCAGTACTTC.

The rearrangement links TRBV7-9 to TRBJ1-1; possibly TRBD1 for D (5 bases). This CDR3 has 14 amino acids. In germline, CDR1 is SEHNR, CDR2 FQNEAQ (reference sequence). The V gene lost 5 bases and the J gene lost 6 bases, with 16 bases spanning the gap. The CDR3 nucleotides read TGTGCCAGCAGCCTGGGGCAGCCTCATTCTGAAGCTTTCTTT. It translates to CASSLGQPHSEAFF.

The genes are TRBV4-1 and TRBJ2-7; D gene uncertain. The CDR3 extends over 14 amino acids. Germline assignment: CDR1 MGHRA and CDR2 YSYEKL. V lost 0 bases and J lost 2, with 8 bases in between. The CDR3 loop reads CASSQDPTAYEQYF. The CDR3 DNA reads TGCGCCAGCAGCCAAGATCCCACAGCCTACGAGCAGTACTTC.

As DNA, the CDR3 is TGTGCCAGTAGTCCGGGTCTGGCGGCCGACTCCTACGAGCAGTACTTC. As protein: CASSPGLAADSYEQYF. V gene TRBV19 combines with J gene TRBJ2-7; D unresolved. Germline CDR1 reads LNHDA; CDR2 reads SQIVND (reference sequence). V was pared by 5 bases and J by 0 bases, with 17 bases between. The CDR3 loop spans 16 amino acids.

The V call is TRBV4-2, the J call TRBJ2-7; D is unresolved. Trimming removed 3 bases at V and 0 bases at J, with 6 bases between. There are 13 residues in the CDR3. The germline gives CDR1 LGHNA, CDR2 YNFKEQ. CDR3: CASSQLGSYEQYF. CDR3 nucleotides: TGTGCCAGCAGCCAGCTCGGCTCCTACGAGCAGTACTTC.

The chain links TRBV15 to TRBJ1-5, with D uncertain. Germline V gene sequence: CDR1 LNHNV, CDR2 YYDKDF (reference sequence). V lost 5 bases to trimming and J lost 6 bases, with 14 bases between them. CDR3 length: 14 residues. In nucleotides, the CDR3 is TGTGCCACCAGCGAGAGGTGGGTTGGTCAGCCCCAGCATTTT. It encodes CATSERWVGQPQHF. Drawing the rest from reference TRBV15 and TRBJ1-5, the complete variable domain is DAMVIQNPRYQVTQFGKPVTLSCSQTLNHNVMYWYQQKSSQAPKLLFHYYDKDFNNEADTPDNFQSRRPNTSFCFLDIRSPGLGDTAMYLCATSERWVGQPQHFGDGTRLSIL.

The CDR3 DNA sequence: TGTGCCAGCCAATCCGGGCCAGCCCTTTATAGCAATCAGCCCCAGCATTTT. It specifies CASQSGPALYSNQPQHF. The V gene is TRBV19, the J gene TRBJ1-5; D gene unclear. The CDR3 has 17 residues. Trimming pared 9 bases from V and 0 bases from J, leaving 21 bases between. Germline V CDR1 and CDR2: LNHDA, SQIVND (reference sequence).

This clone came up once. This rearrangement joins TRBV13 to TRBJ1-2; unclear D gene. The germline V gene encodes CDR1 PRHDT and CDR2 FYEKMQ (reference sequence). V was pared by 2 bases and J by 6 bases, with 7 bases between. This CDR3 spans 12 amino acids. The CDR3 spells CASSLLQHGYTF. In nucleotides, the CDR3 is TGTGCCAGCAGCTTATTACAGCATGGCTACACCTTC.

The CDR3 loop reads CASSYRVGSGNTIYF. CDR3 nucleotide sequence: TGCGCCAGCAGCTACAGGGTTGGCTCTGGAAACACCATATATTTT. V is TRBV4-1 and J is TRBJ1-3; D might be TRBD1 (6 bases). Germline CDR1 is MGHRA and CDR2 is YSYEKL. The CDR3 runs 15 residues. Trimming shortened V by 5 bases and J by 0 bases, and 11 bases separated the two germline ends.

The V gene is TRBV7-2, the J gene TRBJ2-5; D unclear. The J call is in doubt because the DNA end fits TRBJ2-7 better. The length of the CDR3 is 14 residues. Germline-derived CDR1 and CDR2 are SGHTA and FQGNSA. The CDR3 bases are TGTGCCAGCAGCCTTTCGGGCCTCTCCTACGAGCAGTACTTC. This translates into CASSLSGLSYEQYF.

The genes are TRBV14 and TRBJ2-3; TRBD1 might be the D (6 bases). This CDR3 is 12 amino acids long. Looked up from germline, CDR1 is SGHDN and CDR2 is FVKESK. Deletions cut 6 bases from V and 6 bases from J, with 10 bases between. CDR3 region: CASSQRGDTQYF. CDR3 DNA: TGTGCCAGCAGTCAAAGGGGGGATACGCAGTATTTT. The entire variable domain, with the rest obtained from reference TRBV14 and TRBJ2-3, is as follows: EAGVTQFPSHSVIEKGQTVTLRCDPISGHDNLYWYRRVMGKEIKFLLHFVKESKQDESGMPNNRFLAERTGGTYSTLKVQPAELEDSGVYFCASSQRGDTQYFGPGTRLTVL.

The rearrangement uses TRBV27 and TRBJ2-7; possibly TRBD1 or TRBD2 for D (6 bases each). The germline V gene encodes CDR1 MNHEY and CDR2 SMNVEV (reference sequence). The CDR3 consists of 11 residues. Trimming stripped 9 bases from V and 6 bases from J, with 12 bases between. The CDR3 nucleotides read TGTGCCAGTATGAGGGGGGTCGAGCAGTACTTC. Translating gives CASMRGVEQYF.

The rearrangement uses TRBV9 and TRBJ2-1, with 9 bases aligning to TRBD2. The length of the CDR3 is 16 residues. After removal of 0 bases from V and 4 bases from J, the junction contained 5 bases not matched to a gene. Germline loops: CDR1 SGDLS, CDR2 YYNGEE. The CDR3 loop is CASSVGSSGTYNEQFF. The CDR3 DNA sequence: TGTGCCAGCAGCGTAGGTTCTAGCGGGACGTACAATGAGCAGTTCTTC.

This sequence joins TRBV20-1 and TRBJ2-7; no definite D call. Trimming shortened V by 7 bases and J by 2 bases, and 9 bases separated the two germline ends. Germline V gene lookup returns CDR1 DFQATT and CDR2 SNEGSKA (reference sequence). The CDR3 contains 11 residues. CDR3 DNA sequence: TGCAGTGTTCCATACGCCTACGAGCAGTACTTC. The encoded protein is CSVPYAYEQYF.